The rows below give T cell receptor beta chains drawn from one sample of a study of shared clonotypes between healthy human individuals. This table comes from immunoSEQ multiplex PCR, and its TCRdb copy is limited to in-frame clones, with some not included. The table shows around 2.3 million clones, with approximately 94% occurring only once. Sequenced material: naive CD4+ T cells sorted from blood. The receptors were sampled from a man aged 18 to 30 in good health. CDR3s include the opening cysteine and the closing phenylalanine or tryptophan. The D gene is left open where the match is weak. A clone size is listed for some rows: how often the clone was seen (once, few, many), or a class if it is expanded.

D gene	V gene	J gene	clone size	CDR3 protein	CDR3 DNA
TRBD2	TRBV30	TRBJ2-1	.	CAWTWGGGSTSYNEQFF	TGTGCCTGGACCTGGGGCGGGGGATCAACCTCCTACAATGAGCAGTTCTTC
TRBD1	TRBV6-6	TRBJ2-7	.	CASRDRERSYEQYF	TGTGCCAGCAGGGACAGGGAGCGCTCCTACGAGCAGTACTTC
TRBD2	TRBV6-1	TRBJ2-4	.	CASSGDRTSGGSLAKNIQYF	TGTGCCAGCAGTGGGGACCGGACTAGCGGGGGGAGCCTAGCCAAAAACATTCAGTACTTC
TRBD1	TRBV11-2	TRBJ1-4	.	CASSRGTVEKLFF	TGTGCCAGCAGCCGCGGGACAGTAGAAAAACTGTTTTTT
TRBD1	TRBV5-4	TRBJ2-1	.	CASSPRAGTAKNEQFF	TGTGCCAGCAGCCCCCGGGCCGGGACAGCGAAGAATGAGCAGTTCTTC
.	TRBV9	TRBJ2-3	.	CASSVSDDTDTQYF	TGTGCCAGCAGCGTTTCGGACGACACAGATACGCAGTATTTT
TRBD1	TRBV28	TRBJ1-2	.	CASSLTGGIVDGYTF	TGTGCCAGCAGTTTAACAGGGGGGATAGTAGATGGCTACACCTTC
.	TRBV6-1	TRBJ2-5	.	CASSEGDPWAPQETQYF	TGTGCCAGCAGTGAAGGGGACCCATGGGCCCCCCAAGAGACCCAGTACTTC
TRBD2	TRBV5-1	TRBJ2-3	once	CASSLQPSGGLPTDTQYF	TGCGCCAGCAGCTTGCAGCCTAGCGGGGGCCTCCCCACAGATACGCAGTATTTT
.	TRBV19	TRBJ2-2	.	CASSRGASTGELFF	TGTGCCAGTAGTAGGGGGGCAAGCACCGGGGAGCTGTTTTTT
.	TRBV11-2	TRBJ2-7	.	CASSLGYGEQYF	TGTGCCAGCAGCTTAGGTTACGGCGAGCAGTACTTC
.	TRBV10-1	TRBJ2-7	.	CASSDSGKIVGQYF	TGCGCCAGCAGTGACAGTGGGAAAATCGTTGGGCAGTACTTC
.	TRBV29-1	TRBJ2-7	.	CSVEAVTASAGEQYF	TGCAGCGTTGAAGCCGTGACAGCATCCGCCGGCGAGCAGTACTTC
.	TRBV7-2	TRBJ2-2	.	CASSLGPTPGELFF	TGTGCCAGCAGCTTAGGGCCGACCCCCGGGGAGCTGTTTTTT
.	TRBV7-2	TRBJ1-1	.	CASSYGWNTEAFF	TGTGCCAGCAGCTACGGGTGGAACACTGAAGCTTTCTTT
.	TRBV27	TRBJ2-2	.	CASSRPGRPGTGELFF	TGTGCCAGCAGCCGACCCGGCCGCCCCGGGACCGGGGAGCTGTTTTTT
TRBD2	TRBV5-6	TRBJ2-7	.	CASSLGGLAGIYEQYF	TGTGCCAGCAGTCTGGGAGGACTAGCGGGAATCTACGAGCAGTACTTC